These T cell receptor beta chains were read from a single sample in a study of CD8 T cells in ankylosing spondylitis. MiXCR was run by TCRdb on the 5' RACE reads, yielding one entry per CDR3 protein. The sample shows roughly 240,000 distinct CDR3 sequences, roughly 8.2% of them seen only once. Sequenced: blood, either unsorted or a sorted T cell fraction (not recorded which). All receptors come from a female donor with ankylosing spondylitis or in good health (not recorded which). CDR3s include the opening cysteine and the closing phenylalanine or tryptophan. A D gene is named only where the DNA matches it firmly. The size field is filled for only some rows; it gives once, few, many or a size class.

v_call,j_call,d_call,clone_size,cdr3_nt,cdr3_aa
TRBV20-1,TRBJ2-7,.,many,TGCAGTGCTAGAGATAAAAGGGACTACGAGCAGTACTTC,CSARDKRDYEQYF
TRBV15,TRBJ2-2,.,many,TGTGCCACCAGCAGAGATGTCGGGTTTTCAGGCGGGGAGCTGTTTTTT,CATSRDVGFSGGELFF
TRBV5-4,TRBJ2-1,.,many,TGTGCCAGCAGAGGTTGGAAGGGCCGTGAGCAGTTCTTC,CASRGWKGREQFF
TRBV10-3,TRBJ2-2,.,many,TGTGCCATCAGCATCTTAGGGACCGGGGAGCTGTTTTTT,CAISILGTGELFF
TRBV12-3/TRBV12-4,TRBJ1-3,.,.,TGTACCATCAGTACCCCGACAGGCTTAAGGAGCTCTGGAAACACCATATATTTT,CTISTPTGLRSSGNTIYF
TRBV5-7,TRBJ2-6,TRBD1,few,TGTGCCAGCAGCTTACAGGGGTGGCCGCGTCTAGAAGCTGGGGCCAACGTCCTGACTTTC,CASSLQGWPRLEAGANVLTF
TRBV18,TRBJ2-1,TRBD1,many,TGTGCCAGCTCACCTAGGACAGGACCCCCTGGTGAGCAGTTCTTC,CASSPRTGPPGEQFF
TRBV14,TRBJ1-5,.,many,TGTGCCAGCAGCCAAGATTGCGGAGAGCTGCAGGGGCCCCAGCCCCAGCATTTT,CASSQDCGELQGPQPQHF
TRBV20-1,TRBJ2-5,TRBD1,many,TGCAGTGCTAGGGGGCAGAGACAGGGGATTCAAGAGACCCAGTACTTC,CSARGQRQGIQETQYF
TRBV5-5,TRBJ1-3,.,many,TGTGCCAGCAGCTTGGCCGGGAACACCATATATTTT,CASSLAGNTIYF
TRBV5-6,TRBJ1-4,.,many,TGTGCCAGCAGCTTGAAGGGGACTTTAAATGAAAAACTGTTTTTT,CASSLKGTLNEKLFF
TRBV12-3/TRBV12-4,TRBJ2-1,TRBD2,many,TGTGCCAGCAGCCAAGCGGGGTCCTACAATGAGCAGTTCTTC,CASSQAGSYNEQFF
TRBV7-2,TRBJ2-1,TRBD2,few,TGTGCCAGCAGCTCATTCCTAGCGGGGTCCTACAATGAGCAGTTCTTC,CASSSFLAGSYNEQFF
TRBV18,TRBJ1-2,.,few,TGTGCCAGCTCGACTGGGGGGCGATATGGCTACACCTTC,CASSTGGRYGYTF
TRBV20-1,TRBJ2-3,TRBD1,many,TGCAGTGCCCCAACAGGGGACAGGTTTACAGATACGCAGTATTTT,CSAPTGDRFTDTQYF
TRBV11-2,TRBJ2-7,TRBD2,.,TGTGCCAGCAGCTCCCCGACTAGCGGGGGAACCTACGAGCAGTACTTC,CASSSPTSGGTYEQYF
TRBV6-2/TRBV6-3,TRBJ2-1,TRBD2,many,TGTGCCAGCAGTTTAGGACTAGCGGGAGATCCCTTTTACAATGAGCAGTTCTTC,CASSLGLAGDPFYNEQFF
TRBV7-6,TRBJ2-7,.,many,TGTGCCAGCAGCTTAGTCTCCAGCAACGAAAATTTTCCCTACGAGCAGTACTTC,CASSLVSSNENFPYEQYF
TRBV20-1,TRBJ2-7,.,many,TGCAGTGCTAGAGTGCCCAACCCGTACGAGCAGTACTTC,CSARVPNPYEQYF
TRBV7-9,TRBJ2-2,.,.,TGTGCCAGCAGCTTAGCCCTTGTATTCACCGGGGAGCTGTTTTTT,CASSLALVFTGELFF